These T cell receptor beta chains were read from a single sample in a study of control samples from healthy donors and cancer patients. The repertoire was sequenced with immunoSEQ multiplex PCR; TCRdb's copy has only in-frame clones and lacks some. The sample carries approximately 170,000 clones, about 90% recorded once. The sequencing input was blood. All receptors come from a woman aged 50 to 65 in good health. CDR3s include the opening cysteine and the closing phenylalanine or tryptophan. The D gene is left open where the match is weak. Not every row has a clone size; where given, it reads once, few, many or a size class.

d_call: TRBD1; clone_size: -; j_call: TRBJ2-5; v_call: TRBV18; cdr3_nt: TGTGCCAGCTCACCCGGGACAGGGGGCCGGGAGACCCAGTACTTC; cdr3_aa: CASSPGTGGRETQYF
d_call: TRBD1; clone_size: -; j_call: TRBJ1-3; v_call: TRBV11-3; cdr3_nt: TGTGCCAGCAGTCCAGGGGGCTCCTCTGGAAACACCATATATTTT; cdr3_aa: CASSPGGSSGNTIYF
d_call: -; clone_size: -; j_call: TRBJ1-6; v_call: TRBV7-8; cdr3_nt: TGTGCCAGCAGCTTAACAGGGCTAGATTCACCCCTCCACTTT; cdr3_aa: CASSLTGLDSPLHF
d_call: TRBD1; clone_size: -; j_call: TRBJ1-5; v_call: TRBV27; cdr3_nt: TGTGCCAGCAGTCCTTACCGATGGGACAGGGGAAAAGAACAGCCCCAGCATTTT; cdr3_aa: CASSPYRWDRGKEQPQHF
d_call: -; clone_size: -; j_call: TRBJ1-2; v_call: TRBV19; cdr3_nt: TGTGCCAGTAGTATAACGGCTACGGTCACCTATGGCTACACCTTC; cdr3_aa: CASSITATVTYGYTF
d_call: -; clone_size: -; j_call: TRBJ1-3; v_call: TRBV29-1; cdr3_nt: TGCAGCGTTGAACTGACAGGACGCAACACCATATATTTT; cdr3_aa: CSVELTGRNTIYF
d_call: -; clone_size: -; j_call: TRBJ2-2; v_call: TRBV5-1; cdr3_nt: TGCGCCAGCAGCTTGGGGGCTAGCGGGGAGCTGTTTTTT; cdr3_aa: CASSLGASGELFF
d_call: TRBD2; clone_size: -; j_call: TRBJ2-3; v_call: TRBV28; cdr3_nt: TGTGCCAGCAGTCCGAGCGGGAGGGGTTCCACAGATACGCAGTATTTT; cdr3_aa: CASSPSGRGSTDTQYF
d_call: -; clone_size: -; j_call: TRBJ1-5; v_call: TRBV2; cdr3_nt: TGTGCCAGCAGTTCGGCAGCCAAAAATCAGCCCCAGCATTTT; cdr3_aa: CASSSAAKNQPQHF
d_call: -; clone_size: -; j_call: TRBJ1-1; v_call: TRBV27; cdr3_nt: TGTGCCAGCAGTTTTGGGATAGGGGGTAACACTGAAGCTTTCTTT; cdr3_aa: CASSFGIGGNTEAFF
d_call: -; clone_size: once; j_call: TRBJ1-2; v_call: TRBV7-9; cdr3_nt: TGTGCCAGCAGCTTAGTGGGGGGGAACTATGGCTACACCTTC; cdr3_aa: CASSLVGGNYGYTF
d_call: TRBD1; clone_size: -; j_call: TRBJ2-7; v_call: TRBV27; cdr3_nt: TGTGCCAGCAGTTCCTCTGGTGGGGGGACAGGCCCAACCTGGCGATACGAGCAGTACTTC; cdr3_aa: CASSSSGGGTGPTWRYEQYF
d_call: -; clone_size: once; j_call: TRBJ2-1; v_call: TRBV27; cdr3_nt: TGTGCCAGCAGTTTAATCGGGAATGAGCAGTTCTTC; cdr3_aa: CASSLIGNEQFF
d_call: -; clone_size: -; j_call: TRBJ2-7; v_call: TRBV7-2; cdr3_nt: TGTGCCAGCAGCTTAGGTTTGACTTACACAGACTACGAGCAGTACTTC; cdr3_aa: CASSLGLTYTDYEQYF
d_call: -; clone_size: -; j_call: TRBJ1-1; v_call: TRBV27; cdr3_nt: TGTGCCAGCAGTTTTACCCACCCGGGCCTTACTGAAGCTTTCTTT; cdr3_aa: CASSFTHPGLTEAFF
d_call: -; clone_size: -; j_call: TRBJ1-6; v_call: TRBV3-1/TRBV3-2; cdr3_nt: TGTGCCAGCAGCCAAGGCCCAGCCTATAATTCACCCCTCCACTTT; cdr3_aa: CASSQGPAYNSPLHF
d_call: -; clone_size: -; j_call: TRBJ1-5; v_call: TRBV3-1/TRBV3-2; cdr3_nt: TGTGCCAGCAGACAGGGATCTCAGCCCCAGCATTTT; cdr3_aa: CASRQGSQPQHF
d_call: -; clone_size: once; j_call: TRBJ2-7; v_call: TRBV6-5; cdr3_nt: TGTGCCAGCGGAAGAGAGCGGGCGAGGAACGAGCAGTACTTC; cdr3_aa: CASGRERARNEQYF
d_call: TRBD1; clone_size: few; j_call: TRBJ1-5; v_call: TRBV2; cdr3_nt: TGTGCCAGCGGGGGCAGGGGGCGCGGTCAGCCCCAGCATTTT; cdr3_aa: CASGGRGRGQPQHF
d_call: TRBD2; clone_size: once; j_call: TRBJ2-3; v_call: TRBV5-8; cdr3_nt: TGTGCCAGCAGCTTGAGCGGGGGGGCCGTAGATACGCAGTATTTT; cdr3_aa: CASSLSGGAVDTQYF
d_call: TRBD1; clone_size: -; j_call: TRBJ1-2; v_call: TRBV6-5; cdr3_nt: TGTGCCAGCAGTCATCCGGGACAGGGGATAAGCTACACCTTC; cdr3_aa: CASSHPGQGISYTF
d_call: -; clone_size: -; j_call: TRBJ2-4; v_call: TRBV5-4; cdr3_nt: TGTGCCAGCCGAAGTGGCCAGGGCGAAAACATTCAGTACTTC; cdr3_aa: CASRSGQGENIQYF
d_call: -; clone_size: -; j_call: TRBJ2-4; v_call: TRBV5-1; cdr3_nt: TGCGCCAGCAGCTTGGCCGAAGGGGGTCGGAACATTCAGTACTTC; cdr3_aa: CASSLAEGGRNIQYF
d_call: TRBD1; clone_size: once; j_call: TRBJ1-5; v_call: TRBV28; cdr3_nt: TGTGCCAGCAGTTTACGGACAGGGTTCGGGGATCAGCCCCAGCATTTT; cdr3_aa: CASSLRTGFGDQPQHF
d_call: -; clone_size: -; j_call: TRBJ2-7; v_call: TRBV4-2; cdr3_nt: TGTGCCAGCAGCCAAGAAGCAGTAGTTGGTTACGAGCAGTACTTC; cdr3_aa: CASSQEAVVGYEQYF
d_call: -; clone_size: once; j_call: TRBJ2-2; v_call: TRBV3-1/TRBV3-2; cdr3_nt: TGTGCCAGCAGCCCCTCGGGGCATATGAACACCGGGGAGCTGTTTTTT; cdr3_aa: CASSPSGHMNTGELFF
d_call: -; clone_size: -; j_call: TRBJ1-5; v_call: TRBV28; cdr3_nt: TGTGCCAGCAACCTTTCCGGGGGCAATCAGCCCCAGCATTTT; cdr3_aa: CASNLSGGNQPQHF
d_call: -; clone_size: -; j_call: TRBJ2-6; v_call: TRBV4-3; cdr3_nt: TGCGCCAGCAGCCAAGTCGGGGAAACGGCCTCTGGGGCCAACGTCCTGACTTTC; cdr3_aa: CASSQVGETASGANVLTF
d_call: -; clone_size: -; j_call: TRBJ1-4; v_call: TRBV9; cdr3_nt: TGTGCCAGCAGCGTAGGGGGGCAATATGAAAAACTGTTTTTT; cdr3_aa: CASSVGGQYEKLFF
d_call: TRBD2; clone_size: -; j_call: TRBJ2-5; v_call: TRBV7-8; cdr3_nt: TGTGCCAGCAGCTTAAGCCCAGCTAGCGGCCAAGAGACCCAGTACTTC; cdr3_aa: CASSLSPASGQETQYF
d_call: -; clone_size: -; j_call: TRBJ2-5; v_call: TRBV5-1; cdr3_nt: TGCGCCAGCAGCTCCCAACCTGGGCGGGAGACCCAGTACTTC; cdr3_aa: CASSSQPGRETQYF
d_call: -; clone_size: -; j_call: TRBJ1-5; v_call: TRBV5-1; cdr3_nt: TGCGCCAGCAGCTTGGGGGGCGGGCAACCCCAGCATTTT; cdr3_aa: CASSLGGGQPQHF
d_call: TRBD1; clone_size: -; j_call: TRBJ1-5; v_call: TRBV30; cdr3_nt: TGTGCCTGGACGACAGGGGGCGACTACGGTTTT; cdr3_aa: CAWTTGGDYGF
d_call: -; clone_size: -; j_call: TRBJ1-2; v_call: TRBV6-2/TRBV6-3; cdr3_nt: TGTGCCAGCAGTTCGTCGTCCTATGGCTACACCTTC; cdr3_aa: CASSSSSYGYTF
d_call: TRBD2; clone_size: -; j_call: TRBJ2-3; v_call: TRBV7-3; cdr3_nt: TGTGCCAGCAGCTTCGGGGGGAGGGCCGCAGATACGCAGTATTTT; cdr3_aa: CASSFGGRAADTQYF
d_call: TRBD1; clone_size: -; j_call: TRBJ2-7; v_call: TRBV6-5; cdr3_nt: TGTGCCAGCAGGGTACAGGGGGGCGCACACGACGAGCAGTACTTC; cdr3_aa: CASRVQGGAHDEQYF
d_call: TRBD1; clone_size: -; j_call: TRBJ2-7; v_call: TRBV4-3; cdr3_nt: TGCGCCAGCAGCCAAGGTGGACAGGATGAGAACGAGCAGTACTTC; cdr3_aa: CASSQGGQDENEQYF